These 24 T cell receptor beta chains were sequenced from one sample in a study of tumor-infiltrating lymphocytes in primary liver carcinoma. Scientists recovered RNA and DNA together from approximately 20-30 mg of unsorted bulk tissue. With approximately 470 ng total RNA as template and a constant-region primer, TCR beta cDNA was made. What produced the TCR beta libraries was three nested multiplex PCR rounds using slightly modified ARM-PCR. Rounds one and two of PCR, each of 10 cycles, were primed with TRBV1-TRBV30 forward primers and a C-beta reverse primer. Via MiXCR, TCRdb re-called the multiplex PCR reads, giving one row per CDR3 protein. Among some 120,000 distinct CDR3 sequences listed, roughly 69% were seen once. Material for sequencing was liver tumor tissue from sampling region 1. Specified subset: tumor region T1, superior pole. The origin of the receptors is a woman aged 55-69 years with primary liver carcinoma and hepatitis B virus infection.

For this clonotype: A read error may be the cause here, since a much bigger clone is one base away. The rearrangement uses TRBV29-1 and TRBJ1-1, with D possibly being TRBD1 (6 bases). Germline CDR1 is SQVTM and CDR2 is ANQGSEA. The CDR3 loop spans 14 amino acids. CDR3 coding DNA: TGCAGCGTTGAATCGTGGACAGTGAACACTGAAGCTATCTTT. It specifies CSVESWTVNTEAIF.

Comments on this clonotype: A single base separates this from a much larger clone, so it may be a read error. The chain uses TRBV14 and TRBJ2-1; the D gene is possibly TRBD2 (6 bases). The V gene's germline CDR1 is SGHDN and CDR2 FVKESK. The CDR3 loop spans 16 amino acids. Deletions cut 7 bases from V and 3 bases from J, with 19 bases between. The CDR3: CASNRDTGRIYNEQFF. CDR3 DNA sequence: TGTGCCAGCAACCGCGACACCGGGAGAATCTACAATGAGCAGTTCTTC. The complete variable domain, with remaining parts taken from reference TRBV14 and TRBJ2-1, reads EAGVTQFPSHSVIEKGQTVTLRCDPISGHDNLYWYRRVMGKEIKFLLHFVKESKQDESGMPNNRFLAERTGGTYSTLKVQPAELEDSGVYFCASNRDTGRIYNEQFFGPGTRLTVL.

In regard to this clonotype: An end of the junction does not agree with germline; a read error may underlie this. V usage is TRBV11-1 and J usage is TRBJ2-2, with D possibly matching TRBD2 (5 bases). Germline CDR1 SGHAT, CDR2 FQDESV (reference sequence). The CDR3 totals 17 residues. CDR3 in amino acids: CASSLAPEFANTGELSF. CDR3 nucleotide sequence: TGTGCCAGCAGCTTAGCGCCGGAGTTCGCGAACACCGGGGAGCTGTCTTTT.

On this clonotype itself: The germline gene is not matched at one end of the junction; a read error may be the cause. J is TRBJ2-1 and V is TRBV11-3; a weak D match, TRBD1 (5 bases). Germline V gene lookup returns CDR1 SGHNT and CDR2 YENEEA. There are 14 residues in the CDR3. CDR3 nucleotides: TGTGCCAACAGCTTAGTAACAGGAGTACCAGAGCAGTTCTTC. It is translated as CANSLVTGVPEQFF.

J is TRBJ2-2 and V is TRBV12-3 or TRBV12-4, with D perhaps TRBD1 (6 bases). The CDR3 has 15 residues. Trimming shortened V by 3 bases and J by 6 bases, and 14 bases separated the two germline ends. CDR3 DNA: TGTGCCAGCAGTTTGGGGTGGGGACAACCCGGGGAGCTGTTTTTT. Encoded protein: CASSLGWGQPGELFF.

About this clonotype: It is likely a read error, because the conserved phenylalanine at the end of the CDR3 is missing. The V and J genes are TRBV11-2 and TRBJ1-6, with a tentative D call TRBD1 (5 bases). V was pared by 5 bases and J by 16 bases, with 15 bases between. CDR3 size: 12 residues. The V gene's germline CDR1 is SGHAT and CDR2 FQNNGV. The CDR3 protein is CASSPGRGELHC. As DNA, the CDR3 is TGTGCCAGCAGCCCCGGGAGAGGGGAGCTCCACTGT.

This clonotype showed up just a few times. This chain joins TRBV28 and TRBJ2-2, with 8 bases matching TRBD2. The CDR3 consists of 15 residues. V shed 5 bases and J 3 bases; nucleotides not matched to a gene: 5. From germline, CDR1 is MDHEN and CDR2 SYDVKM. Written as DNA, the CDR3 is TGTGCCAGCAGTGTAGCGGGACGCGACACCGGGGAGCTGTTTTTT. It translates to CASSVAGRDTGELFF.

Worth noting for this clonotype: A clone one base away is much larger, so this may be a read error. The chain links TRBV29-1 to TRBJ2-7, with D possibly matching TRBD2 (6 bases). With 5 bases removed from V and 5 bases from J, the gap between germline ends came to 13 bases. This CDR3 has 12 amino acids. The germline CDR1 and CDR2 sequences are SQVTM and ANQGSEA. The CDR3 protein is CSVSHTGDEQYF. CDR3 DNA: TGCAGCGTTAGTCACACGGGGGACGAGCAGTACTTC.

Points on this clonotype: This may be a read error: a much more frequent sequence differs by one nucleotide. The rearrangement links TRBV6-2 or TRBV6-3 to TRBJ2-1; 14 bases map to TRBD2. Germline CDR1 is MNHEY and CDR2 is SVGEGT. The CDR3 is 17 residues long. The CDR3 nucleotides read TGTGCCAGCAGGTCGGGACTAGCGGGAGTCACCTACAGTGAGCAGTTCTTC. This translates into CASRSGLAGVTYSEQFF.

Turning to this clonotype: A much more abundant neighbour one base away suggests this may be a read error. V gene TRBV4-1 combines with J gene TRBJ2-1; D is undetermined. The CDR3 is made up of 13 amino acids. The germline gives CDR1 MGHRA, CDR2 YSYEKL. CDR3 nucleotide sequence: TGCGCCAGCAGCCAAGATTGGGCCAATGATCAGTTCTTC. This codes for CASSQDWANDQFF.

A remark on this clonotype: A much larger clone sits a single nucleotide away, making a read error possible. The gene calls are TRBV6-1 and TRBJ1-4, with 8 bases that match TRBD1. V trimming: 6 bases; J trimming: 7 bases; junction bases outside the gene matches: 7. The CDR3 covers 14 residues. The germline gives CDR1 MNHNS, CDR2 SASEGT. The CDR3 loop reads CASRFAGGGEKLFF. The CDR3 bases are TGTGCCAGCAGGTTCGCAGGGGGCGGTGAAAAACTGTTTTTT.

To note about this clonotype: The junction departs from the called germline gene at one end, perhaps through a read error. The chain links TRBV18 to TRBJ2-3, with 8 bases lining up with TRBD2. Germline CDR1 is KGHSH and CDR2 is LQKENI. The CDR3 loop spans 16 amino acids. CDR3 DNA: TGTGCCAACTCACCCCCCGGCGGGAGGAGGACAGATACGCAGTATTTT. It specifies CANSPPGGRRTDTQYF.

This clonotype was seen just once. Sequence at one end of the junction differs from germline and may be a read error. The chain recombines TRBV11-2 with TRBJ2-3; TRBD2 agrees at 14 bases. The CDR3 has 18 amino acids. Germline CDR1 reads SGHAT; CDR2 reads FQNNGV. The CDR3 DNA reads as TGTGCCGGCACCACGGGGACTAGCGGGAGAGGGAGCATAGATACGCAGTATTTT. Protein sequence: CAGTTGTSGRGSIDTQYF.

In the case of this clonotype: A much larger clone sits a single nucleotide away, making a read error possible. The chain combines TRBV6-5 with TRBJ2-2, with D hard to call. The germline V gene has CDR1 MNHEY and CDR2 SVGAGI. The CDR3 consists of 14 residues. The CDR3 here is CASSPRTNTEELFF. CDR3 bases: TGTGCCAGCAGTCCTCGAACTAACACCGAGGAGCTGTTTTTT.

Notes on this clonotype: A much larger clone differs from this one at a single base, so this may be a read error. This chain links TRBV29-1 with TRBJ1-4; a possible D gene is TRBD1 (5 bases). This CDR3 contains 14 residues. Germline V gene sequence: CDR1 SQVTM, CDR2 ANQGSEA. The CDR3 DNA reads TGCAGCGTTAGGGACGGATCAACTAATGAAAAACTGTCTTTT. It encodes CSVRDGSTNEKLSF. The whole variable domain, remainder taken from reference TRBV29-1 and TRBJ1-4, is SAVISQKPSRDICQRGTSLTIQCQVDSQVTMMFWYRQQPGQSLTLIATANQGSEATYESGFVIDKFPISRPNLTFSTLTVSNMSPEDSSIYLCSVRDGSTNEKLSFGSGTQLSVL.

The chain combines TRBV18 with TRBJ2-3; 9 bases line up with TRBD2. Germline CDR1 and CDR2: KGHSH and LQKENI. With V trimmed by 5 bases and J by 4 bases, 4 bases remained unmatched. The CDR3 has 14 amino acids. The CDR3 DNA reads TGTGCCAGCTCATGGACTAGCGACTCAGATACGCAGTATTTT. The encoded protein is CASSWTSDSDTQYF.

This clonotype has just a few counts. This may stem from a read error, because a much larger clone lies one nucleotide away. The rearrangement joins TRBV6-1 to TRBJ2-1, with a tentative D call TRBD2 (6 bases). Trimming left V 1 base short and J 16 bases short, with 17 bases between. Germline-derived CDR1 and CDR2 are MNHNS and SASEGT. The CDR3 has 13 amino acids. CDR3 nucleotides: TGTGCCAGCAGTGAAGTGGGGGGTGCCTCCTCTTTCTTC. This gives the protein CASSEVGGASSFF.

This clonotype was observed many times. The chain recombines TRBV29-1 with TRBJ1-4; D is uncertain. V was shortened by 4 bases and J by 5 bases, with 8 bases between the two germline ends. The CDR3 covers 12 residues. Germline V gives CDR1 SQVTM, CDR2 ANQGSEA. The DNA for the CDR3 is TGCAGCGTTGGGCAGCCGAATGAAAAACTGTTTTTT. Its translation: CSVGQPNEKLFF. Full variable domain (outside the CDR3, taken from reference TRBV29-1 and TRBJ1-4): SAVISQKPSRDICQRGTSLTIQCQVDSQVTMMFWYRQQPGQSLTLIATANQGSEATYESGFVIDKFPISRPNLTFSTLTVSNMSPEDSSIYLCSVGQPNEKLFFGSGTQLSVL.

This clonotype was observed a single time. The chain recombines TRBV28 with TRBJ2-3; 9 nucleotides agree with TRBD1. Trimming took 10 bases from V and 2 from J; bases not matched to a gene: 10. CDR3 length: 15 residues. Germline CDR1 reads MDHEN; CDR2 reads SYDVKM. The CDR3, as DNA: TGTGCCATCGTTTCCTGGGACAGGGCCACAGATACGCAGTATTTT. This gives the protein CAIVSWDRATDTQYF.

With regard to this clonotype: One junction end disagrees with the germline gene, perhaps due to a read error. The chain recombines TRBV5-4 with TRBJ2-1, with D perhaps matching TRBD1 or TRBD2 (6 bases each). Germline CDR1 SGHNT, CDR2 YYREEE (reference sequence). CDR3 size: 15 residues. The CDR3 DNA reads TGTGCCAGCAGCCTGGAGGGGGATAAGTGGAATGAGCAGCTCTTC. Protein: CASSLEGDKWNEQLF.

This clonotype was detected ten times or more. V usage is TRBV4-2 and J usage is TRBJ1-2; TRBD1 is a possible D gene (6 bases). The length of the CDR3 is 15 residues. The V end lost 0 bases, the J end lost 4 bases, and 12 bases lay between the germline ends. Per the germline V gene, CDR1 is LGHNA and CDR2 is YNFKEQ. As DNA, the CDR3 is TGTGCCAGCAGCCAAGAAGGGGGTGCTTCCTATGGCTACACCTTC. This sequence encodes CASSQEGGASYGYTF.

Concerning this clonotype: A clone one base away is much larger, so this may be a read error. The gene calls are TRBV7-8 and TRBJ2-6, with a weak D call TRBD2 (6 bases). The V gene's germline CDR1 is SGHVS and CDR2 FQNEAQ. The CDR3 consists of 17 residues. CDR3 sequence: CASGLAAWSSGANVLTF. Here the CDR3 DNA reads TGTGCCAGCGGCTTAGCGGCGTGGAGCTCTGGGGCCAACGTCCTGACTTTC.

The chain is built from TRBV28 and TRBJ2-5; possibly TRBD2 for D (5 bases). The CDR3 contains 15 residues. Trimming pared 10 bases from V and 5 bases from J, leaving 23 bases between. Germline V gene lookup returns CDR1 MDHEN and CDR2 SYDVKM. The CDR3 protein is CATDASFGGDETQYF. CDR3 nucleotide sequence: TGTGCCACCGATGCGAGTTTCGGAGGTGACGAGACCCAGTACTTC.

The gene calls are TRBV12-3 or TRBV12-4 and TRBJ2-5, with D perhaps TRBD1 or TRBD2 (5 bases each). This CDR3 has 12 amino acids. Between the trimmed V and J ends, which lost 1 base and 6 bases, there was a span of 6 bases. CDR3 protein: CASSLGGQTQYF. The CDR3 coding sequence is TGTGCCAGCAGTTTAGGGGGACAGACCCAGTACTTC.